The 25 T cell receptor beta chains listed next were all sequenced from one sample in a study of low-dose radiotherapy and immunotherapy resistance in tumors. cDNA synthesis used a TRAV/TRBV-specific primer set for both chains. The PCR that amplified TCRs ran for 20 cycles, relying on a constant-region primer and a V-primer adapter. In TCRdb, the reads were re-called with MiXCR into one record per CDR3 protein. Found here are tens of thousands of distinct CDR3 sequences, around 20% of them singletons; the top ten hold 9.2%. Regarding time point: after trial treatment. Described treatment: LDRT plus nivolumab, ipilimumab, low-dose cyclophosphamide and aspirin (RACIN trial). Sequences were derived from PBMCs, sampled after low-dose radiotherapy plus immunotherapy. Every receptor here comes from a female donor with ovarian cancer.

This clonotype was seen many times. The chain is built from TRBV9 and TRBJ1-1; no clear D gene. The CDR3 length is 15 residues. Germline loops: CDR1 SGDLS, CDR2 YYNGEE. The V gene lost 0 bases and the J gene lost 7 bases, with 16 bases spanning the gap. In DNA, the CDR3 is TGTGCCAGCAGCGTAGATCCAGGAACAAAAGGTGAAGCTTTCTTT. This encodes CASSVDPGTKGEAFF.

This clonotype showed up many times. The J gene is TRBJ2-5, the V gene TRBV20-1; tentatively, D is TRBD2 (5 bases). There are 13 residues in the CDR3. The V and J ends lost 3 bases and 2 bases respectively, with 10 bases between them. The germline CDR1 and CDR2 sequences are DFQATT and SNEGSKA (reference sequence). In DNA, the CDR3 is TGCAGTGCTAGGCCGCGCGGGCAAGAGACCCAGTACTTC. As protein: CSARPRGQETQYF.

This clonotype is judged medium-sized. The rearrangement joins TRBV5-4 to TRBJ2-1, with a possible D match to TRBD1 (5 bases). The ends were cut back, 0 bases at V and 3 bases at J, with 10 bases in the middle. Germline CDR1 and CDR2: SGHNT and YYREEE (reference sequence). CDR3 length: 15 amino acids. CDR3 nucleotide sequence: TGTGCCAGCAGCTTGGCAGCGCAGGGCTACAATGAGCAGTTCTTC. Residues: CASSLAAQGYNEQFF.

This clonotype was observed at least ten times. In DNA, the CDR3 is TGTGCCAGCAGTTCCACCAGGGGGGGTGAGCAGTTCTTC. Translated: CASSSTRGGEQFF. The chain recombines TRBV28 with TRBJ2-1; D may match TRBD1 or TRBD2 (7 bases each). Germline values: CDR1 MDHEN, CDR2 SYDVKM. V was clipped by 4 bases and J by 9 bases, with 13 bases between them. The CDR3 consists of 13 residues.

With respect to this clonotype: A read error may produce the germline difference seen at one junction end. The chain uses TRBV7-9 and TRBJ2-1, with D possibly being TRBD1 or TRBD2 (5 bases each). Germline V gives CDR1 SEHNR, CDR2 FQNEAQ (reference sequence). The CDR3 contains 17 residues. CDR3 region: CASSLGVVGTSFNELFF. CDR3 DNA: TGTGCCAGCAGCTTAGGGGTAGTGGGGACCTCATTCAATGAGCTGTTCTTC.

This clonotype has a count of ten or more. The CDR3 nucleotides read TGTGCCAGCAGCTTAGCGGGAGACTCTGGAAACACCATATATTTT. Translating it yields CASSLAGDSGNTIYF. The rearrangement joins TRBV11-1 to TRBJ1-3; no clear D. The CDR3 runs to 15 residues. Trimming cost V 0 bases and J 0 bases, with 6 bases left between them. The germline gives CDR1 SGHAT, CDR2 FQDESV (reference sequence). Supplemented by reference TRBV11-1 and TRBJ1-3, the full variable domain reads EAEVAQSPRYKITEKSQAVAFWCDPISGHATLYWYRQILGQGPELLVQFQDESVVDDSQLPKDRFSAERLKGVDSTLKIQPAELGDSAMYLCASSLAGDSGNTIYFGEGSWLTVV.

Many counts were recorded for this clonotype. The chain employs TRBV30 and TRBJ1-1, with 12 bases lining up with TRBD1. V lost 5 bases, J lost 6 bases, and 10 bases stayed unmatched. Germline V gene sequence: CDR1 GTSNPN, CDR2 SVGIG (reference sequence). This CDR3 comprises 15 residues. The CDR3 region has the DNA TGTGCCTGGGGGGCTGGGACAGGGGGCTGGGCTGAAGCTTTCTTT. Translating gives CAWGAGTGGWAEAFF.

This clonotype has ten or more counts. The chain is built from TRBV11-2 and TRBJ1-5; D might be TRBD1 (5 bases). CDR3 size: 17 residues. Germline V gene data show CDR1 as SGHAT and CDR2 as FQNNGV. Trimming removed 6 bases at V and 4 bases at J, with 22 bases between. The CDR3 bases are TGTGCCAGCAGTGGACCCGGGACTCCCTCAGGGAATCAGCCCCAGCATTTT. It specifies CASSGPGTPSGNQPQHF.

This clonotype showed up many times. The rearrangement joins TRBV28 to TRBJ2-7; TRBD2 matches 13 bases. Germline values: CDR1 MDHEN, CDR2 SYDVKM. CDR3 length: 16 residues. The junction had 5 bases not matched to a gene; V was cut back by 2 bases and J by 4 bases. In DNA form, the CDR3 reads TGTGCCAGCAGTTTAGTGCGACTAGCGGGAGGATACGAGCAGTACTTC. This codes for CASSLVRLAGGYEQYF.

Ten or more counts support this clonotype. The chain uses TRBV28 and TRBJ1-6; D is perhaps TRBD1 (6 bases). Trimming shortened V by 4 bases and J by 8 bases, and 15 bases separated the two germline ends. CDR3 length: 15 amino acids. Per the germline V gene, CDR1 is MDHEN and CDR2 is SYDVKM. The DNA of the CDR3 is TGTGCCAGCAGTTCTTGGTCAGGGGTAGATTCACCCCTCCACTTT. Translation gives CASSSWSGVDSPLHF.

This clonotype was observed a few times. A single base is all that separates this from a far larger clone, so a read error is likely. The chain has TRBV5-4 and TRBJ2-4; D call uncertain. The CDR3 runs to 12 residues. CDR1 and CDR2 from the germline V gene are SGHNT and YYREEE (reference sequence). V was clipped by 0 bases and J by 13 bases, with 11 bases between them. The CDR3 region has the DNA TGTGCCAGCAGCTTGGAAGTGGATGAGCAGTACTTC. Amino acid sequence: CASSLEVDEQYF.

V usage is TRBV12-3 or TRBV12-4 and J usage is TRBJ2-1; 7 bases are shared with TRBD1. This CDR3 has 15 amino acids. V was clipped by 1 base and J by 5 bases; unmatched bases: 5. The CDR3 reads CASSLGTGANNEQFF. The DNA for the CDR3 is TGTGCCAGCAGTTTAGGAACAGGGGCCAACAATGAGCAGTTCTTC.

This clonotype was seen at least ten times. The chain uses TRBV29-1 and TRBJ2-2, with a weak D call TRBD1 (5 bases). The CDR3 length is 14 residues. V lost 6 bases to trimming and J lost 1 base, with 12 bases between them. CDR1 and CDR2 (germline): SQVTM, ANQGSEA. This chain's CDR3 is CSVAGRENTGELFF. For the CDR3, the DNA is TGCAGCGTCGCCGGCAGGGAGAACACCGGGGAGCTGTTTTTT.

This clonotype was picked up many times. V gene TRBV6-4 combines with J gene TRBJ1-1, with 10 bases that match TRBD1. The CDR3 loop spans 15 amino acids. V lost 5 bases and J lost 0; bases outside the gene matches: 3. In germline, CDR1 is MRHNA, CDR2 SNTAGT. CDR3 DNA sequence: TGTGCCAGCAGTAAGGACAGGGGGATGAACACTGAAGCTTTCTTT. Protein: CASSKDRGMNTEAFF.

At least ten counts were recorded for this clonotype. The chain combines TRBV18 with TRBJ1-1; D possibly corresponds to TRBD1 (5 bases). This CDR3 is built from 16 residues. Germline V gene sequence: CDR1 KGHSH, CDR2 LQKENI. Trimming left V 3 bases short and J 1 base short, with 15 bases between. For the CDR3, the DNA is TGTGCCAGCTCACCTCCAGGCAGGGTACCGAACACTGAAGCTTTCTTT. Residues: CASSPPGRVPNTEAFF.

The chain uses TRBV5-1 and TRBJ1-2, with TRBD1 identical over 7 bases. J was trimmed by 4 bases and V by 4 bases; bases with no gene match: 4. Germline V gene data show CDR1 as SGHRS and CDR2 as YFSETQ. CDR3 length: 13 amino acids. The CDR3: CASSTGTVYGYTF. The CDR3, as DNA: TGCGCCAGCAGCACCGGGACAGTCTATGGCTACACCTTC.

V gene TRBV28 combines with J gene TRBJ2-1, with 11 bases fitting TRBD2. Germline V gene data show CDR1 as MDHEN and CDR2 as SYDVKM. There are 16 residues in the CDR3. Unmatched junction bases numbered 8, after V lost 5 bases and J lost 5 bases. The CDR3 loop reads CASSPGGTSGNNEQFF. CDR3 sequence (DNA): TGTGCCAGCAGTCCTGGAGGGACTAGCGGAAACAATGAGCAGTTCTTC.

This clonotype has a count of ten or more. The gene calls are TRBV7-2 and TRBJ2-7; D gene unclear. CDR3 size: 11 residues. With 6 bases removed from V and 2 bases from J, the gap between germline ends came to 5 bases. The V gene's germline CDR1 is SGHTA and CDR2 FQGNSA. CDR3 sequence reads: CASSPAYEQYF. CDR3 DNA: TGTGCCAGCAGTCCCGCCTACGAGCAGTACTTC.

A remark on this clonotype: A far larger clone lies a single base away; this is likely a read error. The gene calls are TRBV3-1 and TRBJ2-7; TRBD2 agrees at 7 bases. Germline lookup yields CDR1 LGHDT and CDR2 YNNKEL (reference sequence). The CDR3 has 13 residues. The V gene end was trimmed by 3 bases and the J gene end by 7 bases; junction bases not matched to a gene: 6. CDR3 loop: CASSHPSGSEQYF. CDR3 coding DNA: TGTGCCAGCAGCCATCCTAGCGGAAGTGAGCAGTACTTC.

This clonotype has at least ten counts. V is TRBV15 and J is TRBJ1-1; D unclear. Germline loops: CDR1 LNHNV, CDR2 YYDKDF (reference sequence). This CDR3 has 13 residues. Trimming took off 0 bases at V and 8 bases at J, with 10 bases between the two ends. The CDR3 sequence: CATSRERVGEAFF. The CDR3 DNA reads TGTGCCACCAGCAGAGAGCGGGTAGGGGAAGCTTTCTTT.

About this clonotype itself: A far larger clone differs by one base, so this is likely a read error. The chain couples TRBV28 to TRBJ2-7, with 10 bases that match TRBD2. This CDR3 is 14 amino acids long. The V and J ends lost 7 bases and 7 bases, in that order; junction bases with no gene match: 10. The germline V gene has CDR1 MDHEN and CDR2 SYDVKM. The CDR3 loop is CASISGRAYNEQYF. The CDR3 region has the DNA TGTGCCAGCATCAGCGGGAGGGCCTACAATGAGCAGTACTTC.

This rearrangement joins TRBV6-8 to TRBJ2-7; 13 nucleotides line up with TRBD2. CDR3 length: 16 residues. Germline values: CDR1 MNHGY, CDR2 SAAAGT. Trimming removed 6 bases from V and 0 bases from J; junction bases left unmatched: 5. The CDR3 loop is CASRHRTSGSSYEQYF. In nucleotides, the CDR3 is TGTGCCAGCAGACACCGGACTAGCGGGAGCTCCTACGAGCAGTACTTC.

The chain links TRBV5-1 to TRBJ2-7; no reliable D call. V was clipped by 0 bases and J by 1 base, with 8 bases between them. There are 14 residues in the CDR3. From germline, CDR1 is SGHRS and CDR2 YFSETQ. The CDR3 DNA sequence: TGCGCCAGCAGCTTGGCGGTCACGTCCTACGAGCAGTACTTC. It specifies CASSLAVTSYEQYF.

At least ten counts were recorded for this clonotype. The V gene is TRBV12-3 or TRBV12-4, the J gene TRBJ2-2; 10 bases are shared with TRBD1. There are 15 residues in the CDR3. V lost 6 bases, J lost 5 bases, and 6 bases stayed unmatched. DNA for the CDR3: TGTGCCAGCAGACGGACAGGGGGAGGTACCGGGGAGCTGTTTTTT. This codes for CASRRTGGGTGELFF.

V and J are TRBV3-1 and TRBJ2-7; D unclear. Germline lookup yields CDR1 LGHDT and CDR2 YNNKEL (reference sequence). This CDR3 contains 13 residues. V lost 2 bases, J lost 5 bases, and 10 bases lay in between. The DNA for the CDR3 is TGTGCCAGCAGCCAATTGACCTACAACGAGCAGTACTTC. Residues: CASSQLTYNEQYF.